Listed here are 25 T cell receptor beta chains from one sample, sequenced in a study of neurological immune-mediated disorders. Using its own MiXCR run on the 5' RACE reads, TCRdb lists one record per CDR3 protein. This sample has over 4,500 distinct CDR3 sequences; 20% to 30% occur once, and the top ten carry 40% to 50%. The sample was CD8+ T cells from blood. The receptors originated from a woman aged 55-70 years with HTLV-1-associated myelopathy (HAM/TSP).

This clonotype was seen ten or more times. The rearrangement uses TRBV4-3 and TRBJ1-6, with 7 bases identical to TRBD1. Germline CDR1 reads LGHNA; CDR2 reads YSLEER. Unmatched junction bases numbered 6, after V lost 4 bases and J lost 0 bases. This CDR3 contains 17 residues. As DNA, the CDR3 is TGCGCCAGCAGCCTCTTGACAGGGAGCTCCTATAATTCACCCCTCCACTTT. Translating it yields CASSLLTGSSYNSPLHF.

This clonotype was seen repeatedly, ten times or more. The chain combines TRBV3-1 with TRBJ2-7; 13 bases match TRBD2. The V gene end was trimmed by 4 bases and the J gene end by 3 bases; junction bases not matched to a gene: 3. The germline V gene encodes CDR1 LGHDT and CDR2 YNNKEL (reference sequence). The CDR3 totals 15 residues. The CDR3 loop reads CASSPWTSGSYEQYF. The CDR3 DNA sequence: TGTGCCAGCAGCCCCTGGACTAGCGGGAGCTACGAGCAGTACTTC.

Sample share makes this clonotype medium-sized (0.01 to 0.1%). V and J are TRBV20-1 and TRBJ2-1; tentative D call: TRBD1 (5 bases). V was shortened by 3 bases and J by 2 bases, with 11 bases between the two germline ends. This CDR3 has 14 residues. The germline gives CDR1 DFQATT, CDR2 SNEGSKA (reference sequence). CDR3: CSASWQGPYNEQFF. Here the CDR3 DNA reads TGCAGTGCTAGTTGGCAGGGTCCCTACAATGAGCAGTTCTTC.

At least ten counts were recorded for this clonotype. This rearrangement joins TRBV19 to TRBJ1-1, with 7 bases identical to TRBD1. With 1 base clipped from V and 1 base from J, the junction kept 6 bases outside the gene matches. Looked up from germline, CDR1 is LNHDA and CDR2 is SQIVND (reference sequence). This CDR3 is 16 amino acids long. The CDR3 DNA sequence: TGTGCCAGTAGTATAGCCCACGACAGGGCGAACACTGAAGCTTTCTTT. The encoded protein is CASSIAHDRANTEAFF.

V is TRBV29-1 and J is TRBJ1-2, with TRBD1 identical over 10 bases. The CDR3 is 15 residues long. Looked up from germline, CDR1 is SQVTM and CDR2 is ANQGSEA. V lost 5 bases, J lost 2 bases, and 8 bases stayed unmatched. The CDR3 region is CSVLTGQGVNYGYTF. Here the CDR3 DNA reads TGCAGCGTTCTTACCGGACAGGGGGTAAACTATGGCTACACCTTC.

This clonotype qualifies as medium-sized. The chain uses TRBV10-3 and TRBJ2-6, with D tentatively TRBD2 (6 bases). CDR1 is ENHRY, CDR2 SYGVKD, per germline. The CDR3 has 18 amino acids. Trimming stripped 2 bases from V and 0 bases from J, with 14 bases between. CDR3 nucleotide sequence: TGTGCCATCAGTGAGACCGAGGGAGGACACTCTGGGGCCAACGTCCTGACTTTC. Protein sequence: CAISETEGGHSGANVLTF.

This clonotype was seen repeatedly, ten times or more. The chain is built from TRBV18 and TRBJ2-1; TRBD2 matches at 8 bases. V trimming: 0 bases; J trimming: 2 bases; junction bases outside the gene matches: 3. The CDR3 covers 16 residues. Per the germline V gene, CDR1 is KGHSH and CDR2 is LQKENI. The CDR3 nucleotides are TGTGCCAGCTCACCACCGGCAGCGGGGGCCTACAATGAGCAGTTCTTC. Translating it yields CASSPPAAGAYNEQFF.

This clonotype ranks as medium-sized. The genes are TRBV10-3 and TRBJ2-5; no definite D call. CDR3 length: 14 amino acids. Germline CDR1 is ENHRY and CDR2 is SYGVKD. Trimming pared 10 bases from V and 1 base from J, leaving 16 bases between. CDR3 sequence (DNA): TGTGCCACCCGGCCGACACCCACCCAAGAGACCCAGTACTTC. Protein sequence: CATRPTPTQETQYF.

V and J are TRBV6-1 and TRBJ2-7, with 14 positions matching TRBD2. V was clipped by 4 bases and J by 9 bases; unmatched bases: 14. The germline V gene encodes CDR1 MNHNS and CDR2 SASEGT. This CDR3 comprises 17 residues. The CDR3 loop is CASSAGLAGGPLRGQYF. In nucleotides, the CDR3 is TGTGCCAGCAGTGCCGGACTAGCGGGAGGTCCCCTACGAGGGCAGTACTTC.

The rearrangement joins TRBV20-1 to TRBJ2-3; D gene unclear. Trimming shortened V by 0 bases and J by 7 bases, and 20 bases separated the two germline ends. The germline gives CDR1 DFQATT, CDR2 SNEGSKA (reference sequence). The CDR3 extends over 16 amino acids. CDR3 in amino acids: CSARDTERPPGHTQYF. CDR3 nucleotides: TGCAGTGCTAGAGATACGGAGCGCCCCCCGGGTCATACGCAGTATTTT.

This clonotype was found many times. V gene TRBV6-5 combines with J gene TRBJ2-7; D not resolved. Germline CDR1 reads MNHEY; CDR2 reads SVGAGI. The length of the CDR3 is 15 residues. V was clipped by 6 bases and J by 0 bases, with 15 bases between them. As DNA, the CDR3 is TGTGCCAGCAGCCTGACGGACCAGAGCTCCTACGAGCAGTACTTC. Encoded protein: CASSLTDQSSYEQYF.

The V call is TRBV20-1, the J call TRBJ2-5, with 7 positions matching TRBD1. The length of the CDR3 is 14 residues. In germline, CDR1 is DFQATT, CDR2 SNEGSKA (reference sequence). The V segment lost 0 bases and the J segment 4 bases; nucleotides outside the gene matches: 5. The CDR3 loop reads CSARDYRGLETQYF. CDR3 bases: TGCAGTGCTAGAGATTATAGGGGGCTAGAGACCCAGTACTTC.

This clonotype has a count of ten or more. The gene calls are TRBV9 and TRBJ2-2, with D possibly being TRBD1 or TRBD2 (6 bases each). CDR1 and CDR2 (germline): SGDLS, YYNGEE. This CDR3 region has 15 residues. Between the trimmed V and J ends, which lost 0 bases and 7 bases, there was a span of 13 bases. DNA for the CDR3: TGTGCCAGCAGCGTAGTTGGGGGGCTGGACGGGGAGCTGTTTTTT. This gives the protein CASSVVGGLDGELFF. The variable domain in full, completed from reference TRBV9 and TRBJ2-2, reads DSGVTQTPKHLITATGQRVTLRCSPRSGDLSVYWYQQSLDQGLQFLIQYYNGEERAKGNILERFSAQQFPDLHSELNLSSLELGDSALYFCASSVVGGLDGELFFGEGSRLTVL.

This clonotype was counted ten times or more. V and J are TRBV6-5 and TRBJ2-2; perhaps TRBD1 as D (6 bases). V was clipped by 2 bases and J by 5 bases, with 9 bases between them. This CDR3 has 14 amino acids. Germline loops: CDR1 MNHEY, CDR2 SVGAGI. CDR3 in amino acids: CASSYRTATGELFF. The CDR3 DNA reads TGTGCCAGCAGTTACCGGACAGCGACCGGGGAGCTGTTTTTT.

The sample holds many counts of this clonotype. The chain links TRBV14 to TRBJ1-1; D gene ambiguous. CDR1 is SGHDN and CDR2 is FVKESK in the germline V gene. The V end was cut by 0 bases, the J end by 0 bases, with 11 bases between. This CDR3 is 16 amino acids long. The CDR3 DNA follows: TGTGCCAGCAGCCAAGATCCCCGGGAAATGAACACTGAAGCTTTCTTT. Encoded protein: CASSQDPREMNTEAFF. Filled out from reference TRBV14 and TRBJ1-1, the complete variable domain reads EAGVTQFPSHSVIEKGQTVTLRCDPISGHDNLYWYRRVMGKEIKFLLHFVKESKQDESGMPNNRFLAERTGGTYSTLKVQPAELEDSGVYFCASSQDPREMNTEAFFGQGTRLTVV.

V gene TRBV6-5 combines with J gene TRBJ2-7; 7 nucleotides align to TRBD2. Losses at the gene ends were 6 bases for V and 3 bases for J; bases not matched to a gene: 11. This CDR3 has 15 amino acids. Germline CDR1 reads MNHEY; CDR2 reads SVGAGI. DNA for the CDR3: TGTGCCAGCAGACCCGGGCTAGCGGCAGACTACGAGCAGTACTTC. Translation: CASRPGLAADYEQYF.

This clonotype has a count of ten or more. Here the CDR3 DNA reads TGTGCCACCAGTGATCGGGGGGCAGGCGAGCAGTACTTC. It translates to CATSDRGAGEQYF. V and J are TRBV24-1 and TRBJ2-7; maybe TRBD2 (7 bases). The CDR3 loop spans 13 amino acids. Per the germline V gene, CDR1 is KGHDR and CDR2 is SFDVKD. V gave up 3 bases and J gave up 6 bases, with 11 bases separating them.

This clonotype is medium-sized. This sequence joins TRBV10-2 and TRBJ2-7; 10 bases are a match to TRBD1. Per germline, CDR1 WSHSY and CDR2 SAAADI. The junction had 10 bases not matched to a gene; V was cut back by 4 bases and J by 7 bases. The CDR3 has 15 amino acids. The CDR3 DNA reads as TGCGCCAGCAGTGGCCCCGGGACAGGGGATGAGGAGCAGTACTTC. As protein: CASSGPGTGDEEQYF.

The chain carries TRBV20-1 and TRBJ1-2, with D uncertain. Germline V CDR1 and CDR2: DFQATT, SNEGSKA (reference sequence). The CDR3 loop spans 15 amino acids. Trimming took 0 bases from V and 0 from J, leaving 11 bases between them. Here the CDR3 reads CSARDRQEANYGYTF. CDR3 bases: TGCAGTGCTAGAGATCGGCAGGAAGCTAACTATGGCTACACCTTC.

This clonotype was found a few times. The chain carries TRBV4-3 and TRBJ1-2, with D possibly TRBD1 on 6 matching bases. Deletions cut 0 bases from V and 6 bases from J, with 17 bases between. CDR3 length equals 16 residues. Germline lookup yields CDR1 LGHNA and CDR2 YSLEER. The CDR3 sequence: CASSQDPGGPLDGYTF. CDR3 nucleotide sequence: TGCGCCAGCAGCCAAGATCCTGGGGGGCCCCTCGATGGCTACACCTTC.

The chain has TRBV6-5 and TRBJ2-7; 7 positions match TRBD1. Germline loops: CDR1 MNHEY, CDR2 SVGAGI. V was clipped by 3 bases and J by 3 bases; unmatched bases: 8. The CDR3 has 15 amino acids. The CDR3 region is CASSYQQGQGYEQYF. CDR3 DNA: TGTGCCAGCAGTTATCAACAGGGGCAAGGCTACGAGCAGTACTTC.

V is TRBV9 and J is TRBJ2-1, with 7 bases lining up with TRBD1. Losses at the gene ends were 3 bases for V and 1 base for J; bases not matched to a gene: 4. The V gene's germline CDR1 is SGDLS and CDR2 YYNGEE. CDR3 length equals 15 residues. CDR3 sequence: CASSAGTASYNEQFF. CDR3 nucleotide sequence: TGTGCCAGCAGCGCAGGGACAGCTTCCTACAATGAGCAGTTCTTC.

This clonotype showed up many times. This chain links TRBV29-1 with TRBJ1-1, with D hard to call. The V end lost 1 base, the J end lost 8 bases, and 8 bases lay between the germline ends. Germline V gene lookup returns CDR1 SQVTM and CDR2 ANQGSEA. The CDR3 totals 11 residues. CDR3 in DNA: TGCAGCGTTGAAGGAGCCTCGGAAGCTTTCTTT. As protein: CSVEGASEAFF. Full variable domain (outside the CDR3, taken from reference TRBV29-1 and TRBJ1-1): SAVISQKPSRDICQRGTSLTIQCQVDSQVTMMFWYRQQPGQSLTLIATANQGSEATYESGFVIDKFPISRPNLTFSTLTVSNMSPEDSSIYLCSVEGASEAFFGQGTRLTVV.

This clonotype qualifies as medium-sized (0.01 to 0.1%). The CDR3 spells CASSQHSGELFF. CDR3 DNA: TGTGCCAGCAGCCAACACTCCGGGGAGCTGTTTTTT. The chain links TRBV7-9 to TRBJ2-2, with unresolved D. The V gene's germline CDR1 is SEHNR and CDR2 FQNEAQ (reference sequence). V was trimmed by 5 bases and J by 6 bases, leaving 7 bases between them. The CDR3 runs 12 residues.

V gene TRBV20-1 combines with J gene TRBJ2-1; D not certain. Germline CDR1 and CDR2: DFQATT and SNEGSKA (reference sequence). V dropped 1 base and J dropped 0 bases, with 10 bases sitting between them. This CDR3 is built from 15 residues. The CDR3 region is CSARVSNGSYNEQFF. The CDR3 DNA is TGCAGTGCTAGAGTTAGCAATGGCTCCTACAATGAGCAGTTCTTC.